Listed here are 20 T cell receptor beta chains from one sample, sequenced in a study of beta chain features in type 1 diabetes. Expressed TCRB transcripts got sequenced, as all isolated RNA was reverse transcribed. The repertoire was sequenced with immunoSEQ multiplex PCR; TCRdb's copy has only in-frame clones and lacks some. The table records about 270,000 clones, less than 15% of them present only once. The sample consisted of naive CD4+ T cells from blood. The receptors come from a middle-aged woman in good health.

This clone showed up just a few times. The CDR3 coding sequence is TGCAGTGCTAGATGGCAGGCTGAAGCTTTCTTT. Translated: CSARWQAEAFF. The rearrangement links TRBV20-1 to TRBJ1-1, with D unresolved. Between the trimmed V and J ends, which lost 2 bases and 6 bases, there was a span of 7 bases. Germline V gene sequence: CDR1 DFQATT, CDR2 SNEGSKA (reference sequence). The CDR3 runs to 11 residues.

The table lists this clone with a few counts. The chain uses TRBV19 and TRBJ2-3, with TRBD2 matching 8 bases. The CDR3 extends over 16 amino acids. Germline values: CDR1 LNHDA, CDR2 SQIVND (reference sequence). The V gene end was trimmed by 3 bases and the J gene end by 7 bases; junction bases not matched to a gene: 12. As DNA, the CDR3 is TGTGCCAGTAGTATCCCGAGCGGGGGCCACTTCCATACGCAGTATTTT. Residues: CASSIPSGGHFHTQYF. Full variable domain (outside the CDR3, taken from reference TRBV19 and TRBJ2-3): DGGITQSPKYLFRKEGQNVTLSCEQNLNHDAMYWYRQDPGQGLRLIYYSQIVNDFQKGDIAEGYSVSREKKESFPLTVTSAQKNPTAFYLCASSIPSGGHFHTQYFGPGTRLTVL.

The chain employs TRBV4-1 and TRBJ2-7; 7 bases line up with TRBD2. This CDR3 contains 18 residues. Per the germline V gene, CDR1 is MGHRA and CDR2 is YSYEKL. The V and J ends lost 4 bases and 3 bases, in that order; junction bases with no gene match: 18. This chain's CDR3 is CASSPGTAGSYHGYEQYF. The CDR3 region has the DNA TGCGCCAGCAGCCCCGGAACAGCGGGGTCCTATCACGGCTACGAGCAGTACTTC.

The table lists this clone with a few counts. The chain links TRBV5-4 to TRBJ2-1; D gene unclear. The germline CDR1 and CDR2 sequences are SGHNT and YYREEE (reference sequence). Trimming removed 1 base at V and 4 bases at J, with 12 bases between. The length of the CDR3 is 15 residues. The CDR3 spells CASSLSSARYNEQFF. For the CDR3, the DNA is TGTGCCAGCAGCTTGTCGTCAGCTAGATACAATGAGCAGTTCTTC. Supplemented by reference TRBV5-4 and TRBJ2-1, the full variable domain reads ETGVTQSPTHLIKTRGQQVTLRCSSQSGHNTVSWYQQALGQGPQFIFQYYREEENGRGNFPPRFSGLQFPNYSSELNVNALELDDSALYLCASSLSSARYNEQFFGPGTRLTVL.

This clone has only a few counts. The CDR3 here is CASSLVGGDTDTQYF. CDR3 DNA: TGTGCCAGCAGCTTAGTCGGGGGGGACACAGATACGCAGTATTTT. V gene TRBV7-9 combines with J gene TRBJ2-3, with 8 positions matching TRBD2. The CDR3 has 15 amino acids. The V gene's germline CDR1 is SEHNR and CDR2 FQNEAQ (reference sequence). Germline trimming cut 1 base from V and 2 bases from J; bases unmatched to any gene: 2.

This clone was counted between two and nine times. The rearrangement uses TRBV28 and TRBJ2-3, with 10 positions matching TRBD2. The CDR3 contains 16 residues. In germline, CDR1 is MDHEN, CDR2 SYDVKM. Trimming at V came to 3 bases and at J to 1 base, leaving 4 bases not matched to a gene. CDR3 nucleotides: TGTGCCAGCAGTTTGGGGCTAGCGGGGGGCACAGATACGCAGTATTTT. Its protein product is CASSLGLAGGTDTQYF. The full variable domain, with the rest looked up from reference TRBV28 and TRBJ2-3, is DVKVTQSSRYLVKRTGEKVFLECVQDMDHENMFWYRQDPGLGLRLIYFSYDVKMKEKGDIPEGYSVSREKKERFSLILESASTNQTSMYLCASSLGLAGGTDTQYFGPGTRLTVL.

This clone has a handful of counts. The chain carries TRBV11-2 and TRBJ1-1; perhaps TRBD1 as D (5 bases). CDR3 size: 15 residues. Germline V CDR1 and CDR2: SGHAT, FQNNGV. Deletions cut 1 base from V and 1 base from J, with 10 bases between. Here the CDR3 reads CASSLASTANTEAFF. The CDR3 DNA is TGTGCCAGCAGCTTAGCCTCGACAGCGAACACTGAAGCTTTCTTT.

This clone was recorded a few times. The chain links TRBV6-5 to TRBJ2-7; TRBD2 might be the D (6 bases). The CDR3 spans 15 residues. The germline gives CDR1 MNHEY, CDR2 SVGAGI. Trimming left V 6 bases short and J 8 bases short, with 23 bases between. The DNA of the CDR3 is TGTGCCAGCAGCTTCCTATCAGGGACTCCCCAGAAGCAGTACTTC. This codes for CASSFLSGTPQKQYF.

The rearrangement joins TRBV10-3 to TRBJ1-2; no clear D gene. Deletions cut 11 bases from V and 1 base from J, with 14 bases between. This CDR3 is 13 amino acids long. Germline V gene data show CDR1 as ENHRY and CDR2 as SYGVKD. CDR3 protein: CAPALAINYGYTF. The CDR3 nucleotides read TGTGCCCCCGCTCTAGCGATTAACTATGGCTACACCTTC.

This clone was observed a handful of times. CDR3 DNA: TGCGCCAGCAGCCACCTGCGGGTTCCTGCTCAGCCCCAGCATTTT. Amino acid sequence: CASSHLRVPAQPQHF. The chain carries TRBV4-1 and TRBJ1-5; D ambiguous. Germline loops: CDR1 MGHRA, CDR2 YSYEKL. This CDR3 contains 15 residues. Deletions cut 3 bases from V and 6 bases from J, with 15 bases between.

The V gene is TRBV6-5, the J gene TRBJ1-5, with a tentative D call TRBD1 (6 bases). The V gene's germline CDR1 is MNHEY and CDR2 SVGAGI. This CDR3 is built from 15 residues. V was trimmed by 5 bases and J by 4 bases, leaving 15 bases between them. This CDR3 reads CASSNGQTRNQPQHF. The CDR3 coding sequence is TGTGCCAGCAGTAACGGACAGACCCGTAATCAGCCCCAGCATTTT.

This clone was detected a few times. This chain joins TRBV5-1 and TRBJ2-1; D not certain. V was shortened by 7 bases and J by 4 bases, with 12 bases between the two germline ends. Germline values: CDR1 SGHRS, CDR2 YFSETQ. The CDR3 is 13 residues long. For the CDR3, the DNA is TGCGCCAGCTCAACGTACGGTTACAATGAGCAGTTCTTC. Amino acid sequence: CASSTYGYNEQFF.

This clone was seen a handful of times. The J gene is TRBJ1-6, the V gene TRBV7-2, with 7 bases that match TRBD1. Trimming removed 8 bases from V and 9 bases from J; junction bases left unmatched: 13. This CDR3 contains 15 residues. The germline CDR1 and CDR2 sequences are SGHTA and FQGNSA. The CDR3 reads CASGAGGRMGSPLHF. CDR3 nucleotides: TGTGCCAGCGGGGCAGGGGGGAGAATGGGTTCACCCCTCCACTTT.

A few counts support this clone. This chain joins TRBV6-5 and TRBJ1-6; 8 positions match TRBD1. Germline V CDR1 and CDR2: MNHEY, SVGAGI. V trimming: 2 bases; J trimming: 11 bases; junction bases outside the gene matches: 11. This CDR3 contains 16 residues. DNA for the CDR3: TGTGCCAGCAGTTACAACTCCGGCGACAGGGGTACACCCCTCCACTTT. Its protein product is CASSYNSGDRGTPLHF.

V usage is TRBV7-2 and J usage is TRBJ2-1; possibly TRBD2 for D (6 bases). CDR1 is SGHTA and CDR2 is FQGNSA in the germline V gene. The CDR3 has 15 residues. V was clipped by 1 base and J by 7 bases, with 14 bases between them. CDR3 residues: CASSLVSARGNEQFF. The CDR3 DNA reads TGTGCCAGCAGCTTAGTTTCGGCTCGGGGGAATGAGCAGTTCTTC.

This clone has just a few counts. The V and J genes are TRBV2 and TRBJ2-5; D uncertain. V gave up 6 bases and J gave up 0 bases, with 11 bases separating them. CDR3 size: 14 residues. The V gene's germline CDR1 is SNHLY and CDR2 FYNNEI. CDR3: CASRVTQYQETQYF. The CDR3 coding sequence is TGTGCCAGCAGAGTCACCCAGTACCAAGAGACCCAGTACTTC.

This clone was detected a few times. The gene calls are TRBV7-9 and TRBJ2-4; D possibly corresponds to TRBD1 (6 bases). The CDR3 runs to 18 residues. Germline V gene lookup returns CDR1 SEHNR and CDR2 FQNEAQ (reference sequence). V lost 1 base to trimming and J lost 2 bases, with 18 bases between them. Written as DNA, the CDR3 is TGTGCCAGCAGCTTAGGGGACGGAGAGGGGGAGACCAAAAACATTCAGTACTTC. Amino acid sequence: CASSLGDGEGETKNIQYF.

This clone appeared a few times. The chain couples TRBV2 to TRBJ1-2; TRBD1 matches at 10 bases. The CDR3 contains 13 residues. V dropped 5 bases and J dropped 6; count of bases not matched to a gene: 3. From germline, CDR1 is SNHLY and CDR2 FYNNEI. The CDR3 reads CASSRDRGDGYTF. The DNA of the CDR3 is TGTGCCAGCAGTCGGGACAGGGGAGATGGCTACACCTTC.

The chain employs TRBV28 and TRBJ2-1; D not certain. CDR1 and CDR2 from the germline V gene are MDHEN and SYDVKM. V was shortened by 5 bases and J by 8 bases, with 16 bases between the two germline ends. The CDR3 totals 14 residues. The CDR3 region has the DNA TGTGCCAGCAGTCGACCTAGTCAGCGTGATGAGCAGTTCTTC. Translating it yields CASSRPSQRDEQFF.

This sequence joins TRBV29-1 and TRBJ2-7; TRBD2 matches 8 bases. With V trimmed by 7 bases and J by 7 bases, 6 bases remained unmatched. The CDR3 contains 11 residues. CDR1 SQVTM and CDR2 ANQGSEA come from the germline V gene. CDR3 protein: CSAGGGGEQYF. The DNA for the CDR3 is TGCAGCGCCGGGGGGGGTGGGGAGCAGTACTTC.